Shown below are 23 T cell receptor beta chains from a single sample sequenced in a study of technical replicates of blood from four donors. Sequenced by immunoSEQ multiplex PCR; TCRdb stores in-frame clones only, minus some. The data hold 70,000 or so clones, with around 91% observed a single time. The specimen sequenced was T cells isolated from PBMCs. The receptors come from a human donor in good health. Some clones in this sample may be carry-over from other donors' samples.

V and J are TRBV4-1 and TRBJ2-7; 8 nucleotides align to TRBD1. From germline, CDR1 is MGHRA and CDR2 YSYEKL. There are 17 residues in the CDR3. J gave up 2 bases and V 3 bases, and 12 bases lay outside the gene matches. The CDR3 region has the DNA TGCGCCAGCAGCCAGATTTGGACAGGGCTGACTACCTACGAGCAGTACTTC. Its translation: CASSQIWTGLTTYEQYF.

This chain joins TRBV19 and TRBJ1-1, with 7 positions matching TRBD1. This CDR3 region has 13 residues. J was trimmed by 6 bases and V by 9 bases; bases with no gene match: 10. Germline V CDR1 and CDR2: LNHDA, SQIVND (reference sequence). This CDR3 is CASDYRGRAEAFF. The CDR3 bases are TGTGCCAGCGATTACAGGGGTCGAGCTGAAGCTTTCTTT.

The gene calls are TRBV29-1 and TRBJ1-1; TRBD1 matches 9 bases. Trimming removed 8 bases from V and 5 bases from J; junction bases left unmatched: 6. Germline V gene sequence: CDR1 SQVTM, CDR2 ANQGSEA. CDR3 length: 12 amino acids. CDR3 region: CSTRGTGTEAFF. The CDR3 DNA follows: TGCAGCACTAGAGGGACAGGGACTGAAGCTTTCTTT. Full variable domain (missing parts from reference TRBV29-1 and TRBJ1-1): SAVISQKPSRDICQRGTSLTIQCQVDSQVTMMFWYRQQPGQSLTLIATANQGSEATYESGFVIDKFPISRPNLTFSTLTVSNMSPEDSSIYLCSTRGTGTEAFFGQGTRLTVV.

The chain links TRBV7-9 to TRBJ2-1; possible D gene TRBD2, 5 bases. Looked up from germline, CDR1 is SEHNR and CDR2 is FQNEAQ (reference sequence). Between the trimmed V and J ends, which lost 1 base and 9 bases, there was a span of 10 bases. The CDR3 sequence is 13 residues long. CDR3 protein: CASSLEGRGEQFF. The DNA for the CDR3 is TGTGCCAGCAGCTTAGAAGGACGGGGTGAGCAGTTCTTC.

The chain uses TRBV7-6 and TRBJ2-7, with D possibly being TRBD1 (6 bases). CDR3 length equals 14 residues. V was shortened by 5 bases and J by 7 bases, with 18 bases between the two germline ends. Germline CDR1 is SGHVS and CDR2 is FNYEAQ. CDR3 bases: TGTGCCAGCAGCCTCCGGGACACGCCTATGGAGCAGTACTTC. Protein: CASSLRDTPMEQYF.

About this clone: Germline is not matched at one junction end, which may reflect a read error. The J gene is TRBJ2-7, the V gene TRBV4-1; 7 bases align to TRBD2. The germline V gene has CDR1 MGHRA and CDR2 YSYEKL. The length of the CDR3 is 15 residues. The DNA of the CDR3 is TGTGCCAGCAGCCAAGACGGGACTACCCGGGGCGAGCAGTACTTC. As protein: CASSQDGTTRGEQYF.

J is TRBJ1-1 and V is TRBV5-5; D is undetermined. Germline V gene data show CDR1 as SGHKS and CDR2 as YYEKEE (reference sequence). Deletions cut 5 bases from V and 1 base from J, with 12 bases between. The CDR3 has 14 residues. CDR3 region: CASRFPSPNTEAFF. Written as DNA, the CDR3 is TGTGCCAGCAGATTCCCAAGCCCGAACACTGAAGCTTTCTTT.

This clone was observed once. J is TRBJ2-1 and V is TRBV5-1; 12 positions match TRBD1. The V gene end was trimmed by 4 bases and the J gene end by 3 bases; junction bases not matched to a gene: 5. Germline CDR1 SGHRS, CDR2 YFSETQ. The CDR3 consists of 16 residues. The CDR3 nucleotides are TGCGCCAGCAGCCCGGGGACAGGGGGCCTCTACAATGAGCAGTTCTTC. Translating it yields CASSPGTGGLYNEQFF.

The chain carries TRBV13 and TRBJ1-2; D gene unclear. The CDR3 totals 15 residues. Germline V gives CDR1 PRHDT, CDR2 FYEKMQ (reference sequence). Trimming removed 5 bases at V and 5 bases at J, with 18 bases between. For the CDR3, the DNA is TGTGCCAGCAGCCTTACAGAGACGCGCATATATGGCTACACCTTC. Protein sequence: CASSLTETRIYGYTF.

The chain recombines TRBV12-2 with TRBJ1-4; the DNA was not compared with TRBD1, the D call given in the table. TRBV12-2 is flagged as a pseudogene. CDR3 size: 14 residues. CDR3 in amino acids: CASRLVGGLEKLFF. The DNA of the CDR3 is TGTGCAAGTCGCTTAGTAGGGGGATTAGAAAAACTGTTTTTT.

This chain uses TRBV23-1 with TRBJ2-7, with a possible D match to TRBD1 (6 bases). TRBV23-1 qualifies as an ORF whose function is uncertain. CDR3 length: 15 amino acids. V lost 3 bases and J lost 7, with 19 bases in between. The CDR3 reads CASSQYRDKSHEQYF. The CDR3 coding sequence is TGCGCCAGCAGTCAGTACCGGGACAAGTCCCATGAGCAGTACTTC.

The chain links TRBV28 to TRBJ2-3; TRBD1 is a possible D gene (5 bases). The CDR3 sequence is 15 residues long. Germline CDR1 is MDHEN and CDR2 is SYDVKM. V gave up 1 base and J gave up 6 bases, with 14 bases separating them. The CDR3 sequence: CASSLSTQGRDTQYF. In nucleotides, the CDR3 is TGTGCCAGCAGTTTATCCACCCAGGGTAGGGATACGCAGTATTTT.

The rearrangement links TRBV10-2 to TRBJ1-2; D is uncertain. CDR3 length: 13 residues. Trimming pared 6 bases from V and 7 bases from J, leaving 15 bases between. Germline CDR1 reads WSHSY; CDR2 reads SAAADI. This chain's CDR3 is CASSAGGPSGYTF. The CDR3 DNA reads TGCGCCAGCAGCGCAGGAGGTCCTAGTGGCTACACCTTC.

In DNA, the CDR3 is TGTGCCAGCAAACAGCAAGTCACCGGGGAGCTGTTTTTT. This gives the protein CASKQQVTGELFF. This chain connects TRBV2 to TRBJ2-2; no clear D gene. The V gene's germline CDR1 is SNHLY and CDR2 FYNNEI. The CDR3 has 13 residues. Trimming took 7 bases from V and 4 from J, leaving 10 bases between them.

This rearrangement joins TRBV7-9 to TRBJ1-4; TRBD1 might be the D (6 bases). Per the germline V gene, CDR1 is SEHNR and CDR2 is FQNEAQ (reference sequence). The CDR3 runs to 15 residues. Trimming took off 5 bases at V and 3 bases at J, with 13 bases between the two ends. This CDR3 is CASSPVGQANEKLFF. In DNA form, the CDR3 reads TGTGCCAGCAGCCCAGTGGGACAAGCTAATGAAAAACTGTTTTTT.

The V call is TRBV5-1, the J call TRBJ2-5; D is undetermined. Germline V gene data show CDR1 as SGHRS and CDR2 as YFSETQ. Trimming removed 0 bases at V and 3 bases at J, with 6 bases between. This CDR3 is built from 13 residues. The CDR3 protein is CASSLGTKETQYF. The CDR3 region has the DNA TGCGCCAGCAGCTTGGGCACAAAAGAGACCCAGTACTTC. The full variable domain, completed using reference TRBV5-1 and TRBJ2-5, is KAGVTQTPRYLIKTRGQQVTLSCSPISGHRSVSWYQQTPGQGLQFLFEYFSETQRNKGNFPGRFSGRQFSNSRSEMNVSTLELGDSALYLCASSLGTKETQYFGPGTRLLVL.

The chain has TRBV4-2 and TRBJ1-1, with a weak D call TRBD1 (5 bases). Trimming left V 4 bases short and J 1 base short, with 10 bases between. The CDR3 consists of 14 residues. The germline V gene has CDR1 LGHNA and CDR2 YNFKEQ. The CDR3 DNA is TGTGCCAGCAGCCGACCGCAGGGGAACACTGAAGCTTTCTTT. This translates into CASSRPQGNTEAFF.

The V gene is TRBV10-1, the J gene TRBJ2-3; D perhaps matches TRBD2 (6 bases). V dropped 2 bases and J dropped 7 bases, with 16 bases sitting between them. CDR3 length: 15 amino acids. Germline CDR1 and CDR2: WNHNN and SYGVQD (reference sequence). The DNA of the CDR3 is TGCGCCAGCAGTGAGCCGCTTTCGGGGGTTTATACGCAGTATTTT. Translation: CASSEPLSGVYTQYF.

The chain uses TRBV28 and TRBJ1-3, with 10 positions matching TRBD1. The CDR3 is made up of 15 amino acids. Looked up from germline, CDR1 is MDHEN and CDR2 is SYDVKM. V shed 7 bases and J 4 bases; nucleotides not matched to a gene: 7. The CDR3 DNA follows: TGTGCCAGCACCAGGGACAGGGGTGGGGGAAACACCATATATTTT. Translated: CASTRDRGGGNTIYF.

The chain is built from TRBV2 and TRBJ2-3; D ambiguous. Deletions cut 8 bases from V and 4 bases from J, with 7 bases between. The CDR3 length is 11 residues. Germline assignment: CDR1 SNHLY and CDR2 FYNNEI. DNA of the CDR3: TGTGCCAGCGACCGGGCAGATACGCAGTATTTT. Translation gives CASDRADTQYF.

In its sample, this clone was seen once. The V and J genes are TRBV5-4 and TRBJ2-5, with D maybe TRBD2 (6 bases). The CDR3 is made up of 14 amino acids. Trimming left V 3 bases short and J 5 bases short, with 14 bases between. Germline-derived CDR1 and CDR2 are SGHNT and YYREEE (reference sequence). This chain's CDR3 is CASSSVPGAETQYF. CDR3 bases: TGTGCCAGCAGCTCCGTCCCGGGAGCTGAGACCCAGTACTTC.

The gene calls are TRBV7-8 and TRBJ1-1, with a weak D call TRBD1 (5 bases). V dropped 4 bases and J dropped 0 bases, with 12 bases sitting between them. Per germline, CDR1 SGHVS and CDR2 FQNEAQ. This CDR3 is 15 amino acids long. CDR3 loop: CASSWGRLLNTEAFF. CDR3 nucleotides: TGTGCCAGCAGCTGGGGCCGTTTACTGAACACTGAAGCTTTCTTT.

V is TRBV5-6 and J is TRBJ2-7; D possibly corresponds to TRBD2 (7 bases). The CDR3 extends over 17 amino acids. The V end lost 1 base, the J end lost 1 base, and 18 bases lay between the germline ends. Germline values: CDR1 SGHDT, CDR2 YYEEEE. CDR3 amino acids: CASSLLPVRGGSYEQYF. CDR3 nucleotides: TGTGCCAGCAGCTTGCTTCCGGTTAGGGGGGGATCCTACGAGCAGTACTTC.